These 23 T cell receptor beta chains came from one sample sequenced in a study of blood T cells in healthy people across ages. Primers used in a second PCR of roughly 6 to 11 cycles were a sample-barcoded 5' primer and a J-beta primer mix. TCRdb reanalysed the 5' RACE reads using MiXCR and keeps one entry per CDR3 protein. The sample lists 1.4 million or so distinct CDR3 sequences, about 42% seen once, with 4% in the top ten. Sequenced: blood. The receptor set was obtained from a woman in her late teens or twenties in good health.

The chain employs TRBV27 and TRBJ2-1; the D call may be TRBD1 or TRBD2 (6 bases each). The germline CDR1 and CDR2 sequences are MNHEY and SMNVEV (reference sequence). The V end was cut by 3 bases, the J end by 5 bases, with 11 bases between. The CDR3 loop spans 14 amino acids. Here the CDR3 reads CASSFRGVNNEQFF. In DNA form, the CDR3 reads TGTGCCAGCAGTTTTAGGGGGGTCAACAATGAGCAGTTCTTC.

This clonotype showed up just a few times. The chain uses TRBV4-1 and TRBJ2-1; D is possibly TRBD2 (5 bases). CDR1 MGHRA and CDR2 YSYEKL come from the germline V gene. CDR3 size: 15 residues. V was cut by 3 bases and J by 5 bases, with 14 bases left in between. The CDR3 reads CASSQSTIPHNEQFF. The CDR3 DNA is TGCGCCAGCAGCCAGTCGACTATACCCCACAATGAGCAGTTCTTC.

The chain links TRBV5-1 to TRBJ1-4, with D possibly TRBD1 on 6 matching bases. The germline CDR1 and CDR2 sequences are SGHRS and YFSETQ. V was pared by 4 bases and J by 3 bases, with 16 bases between. The CDR3 contains 16 residues. The CDR3 sequence is CASSPIGGQPNEKLFF. As DNA, the CDR3 is TGCGCCAGCAGCCCCATTGGTGGACAGCCTAATGAAAAACTGTTTTTT.

This clonotype was detected many times. The chain links TRBV29-1 to TRBJ2-7, with D possibly matching TRBD1 (6 bases). The germline V gene encodes CDR1 SQVTM and CDR2 ANQGSEA. The V gene lost 6 bases and the J gene lost 1 base, with 7 bases spanning the gap. The CDR3 runs to 11 residues. The CDR3 sequence: CSVGHSYEQYF. The CDR3 DNA is TGCAGCGTGGGACATTCCTACGAGCAGTACTTC.

The chain carries TRBV19 and TRBJ2-5, with 8 bases identical to TRBD1. J gave up 5 bases and V 1 base, and 9 bases lay outside the gene matches. Germline loops: CDR1 LNHDA, CDR2 SQIVND (reference sequence). There are 16 residues in the CDR3. The CDR3 DNA sequence: TGTGCCAGTAGTATAGCCGACAGGGGAATGGGTGAGACCCAGTACTTC. As protein: CASSIADRGMGETQYF.

J is TRBJ2-3 and V is TRBV7-2, with D possibly being TRBD2 (6 bases). Trimming took 2 bases from V and 1 from J, leaving 10 bases between them. CDR3 length equals 15 residues. Germline CDR1 reads SGHTA; CDR2 reads FQGNSA. As DNA, the CDR3 is TGTGCCAGCAGCTTAAAAGGCGGGGGCACAGATACGCAGTATTTT. Translated: CASSLKGGGTDTQYF.

There are a few counts of this clonotype. The chain carries TRBV9 and TRBJ1-2; a weak D match, TRBD1 (5 bases). Germline CDR1 is SGDLS and CDR2 is YYNGEE. This CDR3 comprises 17 residues. Trimming removed 3 bases from V and 8 bases from J, with 26 bases in between. This chain's CDR3 is CASSATPARREEWGYTF. The CDR3 region has the DNA TGTGCCAGCAGCGCAACTCCCGCTCGCAGGGAAGAGTGGGGCTACACCTTC.

This chain connects TRBV28 to TRBJ2-7, with D maybe TRBD2 (5 bases). Germline V gene sequence: CDR1 MDHEN, CDR2 SYDVKM. Trimming removed 4 bases at V and 0 bases at J, with 10 bases between. CDR3 length: 14 amino acids. CDR3 sequence (DNA): TGTGCCAGCAGTTCCAGCGGCCTCTCCTACGAGCAGTACTTC. Translated: CASSSSGLSYEQYF.

This clonotype was found a few times. The chain employs TRBV28 and TRBJ2-5; 9 bases agree with TRBD1. This CDR3 is built from 13 residues. CDR1 is MDHEN and CDR2 is SYDVKM in the germline V gene. V gave up 6 bases and J gave up 4 bases; unmatched junction bases: 3. In nucleotides, the CDR3 is TGTGCCAGCAGAGGACAGGGGCGAGAGACCCAGTACTTC. It encodes CASRGQGRETQYF.

The sample holds a few counts of this clonotype. The genes are TRBV2 and TRBJ2-3; D unclear. The germline V gene has CDR1 SNHLY and CDR2 FYNNEI. V was trimmed by 0 bases and J by 3 bases, leaving 4 bases between them. This CDR3 has 13 amino acids. CDR3 sequence: CASSEAVTDTQYF. As DNA, the CDR3 is TGTGCCAGCAGTGAAGCGGTGACAGATACGCAGTATTTT. Full variable domain (outside the CDR3, taken from reference TRBV2 and TRBJ2-3): EPEVTQTPSHQVTQMGQEVILRCVPISNHLYFYWYRQILGQKVEFLVSFYNNEISEKSEIFDDQFSVERPDGSNFTLKIRSTKLEDSAMYFCASSEAVTDTQYFGPGTRLTVL.

The J gene is TRBJ1-5, the V gene TRBV6-1, with D possibly being TRBD1 (6 bases). The V gene lost 5 bases and the J gene lost 5 bases, with 16 bases spanning the gap. This CDR3 region has 15 residues. Germline CDR1 reads MNHNS; CDR2 reads SASEGT. The CDR3 bases are TGTGCCAGCAGTTTCCGGGACACGGGCGATCAGCCCCAGCATTTT. Its translation: CASSFRDTGDQPQHF.

The rearrangement uses TRBV7-2 and TRBJ2-4, with no clear D. CDR3 size: 15 residues. V was pared by 1 base and J by 1 base, with 8 bases between. Germline V lookup: CDR1 SGHTA, CDR2 FQGNSA. In DNA, the CDR3 is TGTGCCAGCAGCTTAGGCGCCGGCGCCAAAAACATTCAGTACTTC. Translating gives CASSLGAGAKNIQYF.

The chain recombines TRBV7-2 with TRBJ1-4; 8 bases are shared with TRBD1. CDR1 is SGHTA and CDR2 is FQGNSA in the germline V gene. The junction had 7 bases not matched to a gene; V was cut back by 5 bases and J by 8 bases. This CDR3 spans 14 amino acids. CDR3 coding DNA: TGTGCCAGCAGCCTGACAGGGGTTTTCGAAAAACTGTTTTTT. Translating gives CASSLTGVFEKLFF.

This clonotype was seen more than once but under ten times. The rearrangement links TRBV2 to TRBJ2-1; TRBD2 aligns across 10 bases. This CDR3 contains 14 residues. V shed 6 bases, J shed 8 bases, and the junction held 7 bases outside the gene matches. Germline V gene sequence: CDR1 SNHLY, CDR2 FYNNEI. CDR3 sequence: CASRLAGVFDEQFF. CDR3 bases: TGTGCCAGCAGGCTAGCGGGAGTTTTTGATGAGCAGTTCTTC. The full variable domain, in which reference TRBV2 and TRBJ2-1 provide the parts outside the CDR3, is EPEVTQTPSHQVTQMGQEVILRCVPISNHLYFYWYRQILGQKVEFLVSFYNNEISEKSEIFDDQFSVERPDGSNFTLKIRSTKLEDSAMYFCASRLAGVFDEQFFGPGTRLTVL.

This chain connects TRBV20-1 to TRBJ2-1; TRBD2 matches at 7 bases. The germline V gene encodes CDR1 DFQATT and CDR2 SNEGSKA (reference sequence). The V and J ends lost 3 bases and 5 bases, in that order; junction bases with no gene match: 7. This CDR3 is built from 14 residues. The CDR3 DNA reads as TGCAGTGCTAGCAGCGGGATAGGTAACAATGAGCAGTTCTTC. Translating gives CSASSGIGNNEQFF.

V and J are TRBV7-2 and TRBJ2-1, with D unclear. Germline CDR1 SGHTA, CDR2 FQGNSA. This CDR3 spans 16 amino acids. V shed 5 bases and J shed 1 base, with 15 bases lying between them. The CDR3 sequence: CASSTAVSSSYNEQFF. For the CDR3, the DNA is TGTGCCAGCAGCACCGCGGTCTCTTCTTCCTACAATGAGCAGTTCTTC.

The chain joins TRBV5-1 to TRBJ1-1; no clear D. Germline lookup yields CDR1 SGHRS and CDR2 YFSETQ. V lost 1 base to trimming and J lost 1 base, with 14 bases between them. CDR3 length equals 16 residues. The CDR3 DNA sequence: TGCGCCAGCAGCTTGATCCGACCGAAGGGGAACACTGAAGCTTTCTTT. Encoded protein: CASSLIRPKGNTEAFF. The full variable domain, rest sourced from reference TRBV5-1 and TRBJ1-1, is KAGVTQTPRYLIKTRGQQVTLSCSPISGHRSVSWYQQTPGQGLQFLFEYFSETQRNKGNFPGRFSGRQFSNSRSEMNVSTLELGDSALYLCASSLIRPKGNTEAFFGQGTRLTVV.

The chain combines TRBV7-2 with TRBJ2-3, with D unclear. Germline values: CDR1 SGHTA, CDR2 FQGNSA. This CDR3 is 12 amino acids long. Trimming stripped 4 bases from V and 4 bases from J, with 6 bases between. The CDR3: CASSSCSDTQYF. CDR3 sequence (DNA): TGTGCCAGCAGCTCGTGCTCAGATACGCAGTATTTT.

The chain employs TRBV20-1 and TRBJ1-3; D is ambiguous. This CDR3 is 15 amino acids long. The germline V gene has CDR1 DFQATT and CDR2 SNEGSKA (reference sequence). Trimming cost V 0 bases and J 8 bases, with 17 bases left between them. The CDR3 spells CSARDKQHPGYTIYF. The CDR3 DNA sequence: TGCAGTGCTAGAGATAAGCAGCATCCCGGGTACACCATATATTTT.

This rearrangement joins TRBV29-1 to TRBJ1-2, with D unresolved. V lost 2 bases and J lost 8, with 12 bases in between. Germline-derived CDR1 and CDR2 are SQVTM and ANQGSEA. This CDR3 region has 12 residues. The CDR3 loop is CSVETRLRGYTF. The CDR3 DNA is TGCAGCGTTGAAACCCGGCTGAGGGGCTACACCTTC.

The chain carries TRBV12-3 or TRBV12-4 and TRBJ2-3; perhaps TRBD2 as D (6 bases). The CDR3 runs 16 residues. Trimming stripped 4 bases from V and 2 bases from J, with 16 bases between. The CDR3 protein is CASSYGVAAHTDTQYF. For the CDR3, the DNA is TGTGCCAGCAGTTACGGGGTAGCGGCCCACACAGATACGCAGTATTTT.

J is TRBJ1-5 and V is TRBV6-2 or TRBV6-3; TRBD1 is a possible D gene (5 bases). V lost 6 bases, J lost 4 bases, and 16 bases lay in between. CDR1 MNHEY and CDR2 SVGEGT come from the germline V gene. The CDR3 is 15 residues long. The CDR3 bases are TGTGCCAGCAGGACTTTTTCGGGACGTAATCAGCCCCAGCATTTT. This sequence encodes CASRTFSGRNQPQHF.

This clonotype showed up many times. A read error may explain this, as a much larger clone is one base away. This rearrangement joins TRBV11-2 to TRBJ1-6, with D uncertain. This CDR3 is built from 14 residues. The ends were cut back, 5 bases at V and 2 bases at J, with 7 bases in the middle. Germline-derived CDR1 and CDR2 are SGHAT and FQNNGV. In DNA form, the CDR3 reads TGTGCCAGCAGCGTGCAACCCTATAATTCACCCCTCCACTTT. It encodes CASSVQPYNSPLHF.